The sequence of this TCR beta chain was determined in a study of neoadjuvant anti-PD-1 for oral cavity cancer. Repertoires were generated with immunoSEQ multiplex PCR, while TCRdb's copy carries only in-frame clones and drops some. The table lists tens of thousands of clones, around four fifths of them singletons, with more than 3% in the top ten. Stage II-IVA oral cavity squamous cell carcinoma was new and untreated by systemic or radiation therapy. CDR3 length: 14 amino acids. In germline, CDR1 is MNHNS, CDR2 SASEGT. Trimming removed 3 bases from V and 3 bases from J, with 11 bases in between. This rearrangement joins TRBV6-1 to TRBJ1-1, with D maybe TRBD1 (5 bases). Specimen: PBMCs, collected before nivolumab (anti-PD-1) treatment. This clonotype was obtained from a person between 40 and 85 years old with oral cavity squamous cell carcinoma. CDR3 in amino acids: CASSERGRDTEAFF. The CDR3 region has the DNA TGTGCCAGCAGTGAGAGGGGTCGGGACACTGAAGCTTTCTTT.